This T cell receptor (beta chain) appears in the sequencing data of a study of graft-versus-host responses after intestinal transplantation. About the research overall: For two to four years after anti-thymocyte globulin induction, all recipients took tacrolimus and steroids.

Whole-study results and caveats: Detected in recipient marrow were GvH clones, some of which were first observed in ileum or blood. The study associated peak circulating GvH clone levels with early post-transplant HvG declines.

Here immunoSEQ multiplex PCR was the method, and the copy in TCRdb shows in-frame clones only, minus some. The data contain 100,000 to 140,000 clones, roughly 87% of them singletons. With 0 bases clipped from V and 2 bases from J, the junction kept 8 bases outside the gene matches. The CDR3 contains 19 residues. Looked up from germline, CDR1 is SGHRS and CDR2 is YFSETQ. Regarding this clone: The antigen remains unidentified.

Specimen: unstimulated CD4+ T cells sorted from spleen or lymph node cells, collected before transplant. V is TRBV5-1 and J is TRBJ2-6; the match to TRBD2 covers 10 bases. The receptor's source is a human donor who was the organ donor for an intestinal transplant. For the CDR3, the DNA is TGCGCCAGCAGCTTGGGGGCAAGCGGGAGGGCCACTGGGGCCAACGTCCTGACTTTC. This translates into CASSLGASGRATGANVLTF.